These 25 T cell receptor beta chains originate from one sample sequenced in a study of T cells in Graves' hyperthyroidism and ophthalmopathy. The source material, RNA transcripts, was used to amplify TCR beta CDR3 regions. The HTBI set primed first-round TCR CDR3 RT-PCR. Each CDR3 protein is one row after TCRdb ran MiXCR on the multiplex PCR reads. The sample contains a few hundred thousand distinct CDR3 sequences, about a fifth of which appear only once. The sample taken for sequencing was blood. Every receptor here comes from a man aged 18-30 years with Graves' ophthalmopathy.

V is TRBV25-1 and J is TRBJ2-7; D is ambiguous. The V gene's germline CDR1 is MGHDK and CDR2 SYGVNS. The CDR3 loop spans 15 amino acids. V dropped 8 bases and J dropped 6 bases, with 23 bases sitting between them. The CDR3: CASSPLGDRRSEQYF. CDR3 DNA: TGTGCCAGCTCACCCCTAGGAGATAGGAGATCCGAGCAGTACTTC.

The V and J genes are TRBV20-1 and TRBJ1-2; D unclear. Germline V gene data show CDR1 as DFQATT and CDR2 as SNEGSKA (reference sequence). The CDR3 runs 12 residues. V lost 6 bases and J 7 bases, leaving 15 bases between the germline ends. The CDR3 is CSANDNRAGYTF. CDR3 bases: TGCAGTGCAAATGACAATAGGGCTGGCTACACCTTC.

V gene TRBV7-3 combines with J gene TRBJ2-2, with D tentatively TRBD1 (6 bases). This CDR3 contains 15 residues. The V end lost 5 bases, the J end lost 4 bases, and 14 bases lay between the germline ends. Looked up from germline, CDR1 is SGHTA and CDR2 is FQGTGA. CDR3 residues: CASSLTRDTTGELFF. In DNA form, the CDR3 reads TGTGCCAGCAGCCTCACAAGGGACACCACCGGGGAGCTGTTTTTT. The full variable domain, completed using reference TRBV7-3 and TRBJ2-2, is GAGVSQTPSNKVTEKGKYVELRCDPISGHTALYWYRQSLGQGPEFLIYFQGTGAADDSGLPNDRFFAVRPEGSVSTLKIQRTERGDSAVYLCASSLTRDTTGELFFGEGSRLTVL.

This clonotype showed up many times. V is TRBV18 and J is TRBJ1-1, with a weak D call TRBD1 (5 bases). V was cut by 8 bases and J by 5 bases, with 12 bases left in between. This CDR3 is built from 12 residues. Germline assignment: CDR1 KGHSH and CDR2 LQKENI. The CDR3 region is CASGVGETEAFF. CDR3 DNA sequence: TGTGCCAGCGGCGTAGGGGAAACTGAAGCTTTCTTT.

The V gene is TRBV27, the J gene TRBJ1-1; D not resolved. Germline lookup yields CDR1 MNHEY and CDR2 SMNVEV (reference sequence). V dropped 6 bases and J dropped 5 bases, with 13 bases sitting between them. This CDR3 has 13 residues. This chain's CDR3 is CASRSSGVTEAFF. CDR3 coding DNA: TGTGCCAGCAGATCCAGCGGGGTTACTGAAGCTTTCTTT.

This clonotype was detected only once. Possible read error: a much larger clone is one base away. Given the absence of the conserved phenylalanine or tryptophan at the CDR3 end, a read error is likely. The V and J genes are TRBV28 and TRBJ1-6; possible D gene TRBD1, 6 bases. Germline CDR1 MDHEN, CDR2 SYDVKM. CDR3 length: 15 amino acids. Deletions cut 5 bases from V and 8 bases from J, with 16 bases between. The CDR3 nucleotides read TGTGCCAGCAGTCTGCAGGACAGAACGGATTCACCCCTCCACTCT. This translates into CASSLQDRTDSPLHS.

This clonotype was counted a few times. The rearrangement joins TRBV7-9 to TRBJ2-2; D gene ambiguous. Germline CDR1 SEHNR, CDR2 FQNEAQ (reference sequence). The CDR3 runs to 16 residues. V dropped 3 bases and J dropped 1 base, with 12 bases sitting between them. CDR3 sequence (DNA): TGTGCCAGCAGCTTGTTTCGGGCCTTGAACACCGGGGAGCTGTTTTTT. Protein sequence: CASSLFRALNTGELFF.

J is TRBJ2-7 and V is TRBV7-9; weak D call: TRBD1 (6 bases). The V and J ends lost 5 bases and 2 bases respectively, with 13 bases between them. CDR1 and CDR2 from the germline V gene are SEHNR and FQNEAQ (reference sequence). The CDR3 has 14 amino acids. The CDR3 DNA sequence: TGTGCCAGCAGCCCCCCGACAGGCGCCTACGAGCAGTACTTC. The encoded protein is CASSPPTGAYEQYF.

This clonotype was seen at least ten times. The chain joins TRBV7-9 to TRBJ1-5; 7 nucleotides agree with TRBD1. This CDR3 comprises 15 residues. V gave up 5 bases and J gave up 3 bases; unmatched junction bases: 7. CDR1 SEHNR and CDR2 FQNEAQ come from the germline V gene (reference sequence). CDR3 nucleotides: TGTGCCAGCAGCCTCTCCGGGACAGACAATCAGCCCCAGCATTTT. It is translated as CASSLSGTDNQPQHF.

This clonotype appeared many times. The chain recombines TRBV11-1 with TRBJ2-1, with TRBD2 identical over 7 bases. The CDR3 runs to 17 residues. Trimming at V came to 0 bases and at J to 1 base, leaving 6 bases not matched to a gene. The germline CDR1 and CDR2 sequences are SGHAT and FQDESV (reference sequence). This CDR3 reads CASSLAVGGDSYNEQFF. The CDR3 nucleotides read TGTGCCAGCAGCTTAGCAGTGGGAGGGGATTCCTACAATGAGCAGTTCTTC.

Written as DNA, the CDR3 is TGCAGTGCAGGGACTAGCGGGAGAGGCACCGGGGAGCTGTTTTTT. Its translation is CSAGTSGRGTGELFF. The gene calls are TRBV20-1 and TRBJ2-2; 14 nucleotides align to TRBD2. V trimming: 6 bases; J trimming: 4 bases; junction bases outside the gene matches: 4. Germline CDR1 and CDR2: DFQATT and SNEGSKA (reference sequence). The CDR3 covers 15 residues.

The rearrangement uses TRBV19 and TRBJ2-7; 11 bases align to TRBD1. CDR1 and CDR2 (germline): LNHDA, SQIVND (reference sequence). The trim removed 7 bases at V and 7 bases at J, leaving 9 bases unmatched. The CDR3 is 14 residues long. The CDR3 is CASNVGQGVSEQYF. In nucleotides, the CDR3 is TGTGCCAGTAACGTGGGACAGGGGGTATCGGAGCAGTACTTC.

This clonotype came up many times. The CDR3 sequence is CASQTGGTEAFF. In DNA form, the CDR3 reads TGTGCCAGCCAGACAGGGGGCACTGAAGCTTTCTTT. This chain connects TRBV2 to TRBJ1-1; 9 nucleotides align to TRBD1. Germline V gene lookup returns CDR1 SNHLY and CDR2 FYNNEI. This CDR3 comprises 12 residues. The ends lost 8 bases at V and 4 bases at J; junction bases unmatched: 2.

The CDR3 DNA reads TGCAGTGGAAGAGGGGACAGGGGCAATCAGCCCCAGCATTTT. Protein: CSGRGDRGNQPQHF. The chain is built from TRBV20-1 and TRBJ1-5, with 9 nucleotides matching TRBD1. Germline V gene data show CDR1 as DFQATT and CDR2 as SNEGSKA (reference sequence). CDR3 length: 14 residues. Unmatched junction bases numbered 6, after V lost 7 bases and J lost 2 bases.

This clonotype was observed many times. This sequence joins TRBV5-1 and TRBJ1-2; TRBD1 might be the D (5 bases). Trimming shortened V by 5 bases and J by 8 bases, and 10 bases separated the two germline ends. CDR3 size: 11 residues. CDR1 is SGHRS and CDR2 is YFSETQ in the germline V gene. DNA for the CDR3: TGCGCCAGCAGGAGGGGCGACGGCTACACCTTC. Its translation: CASRRGDGYTF.

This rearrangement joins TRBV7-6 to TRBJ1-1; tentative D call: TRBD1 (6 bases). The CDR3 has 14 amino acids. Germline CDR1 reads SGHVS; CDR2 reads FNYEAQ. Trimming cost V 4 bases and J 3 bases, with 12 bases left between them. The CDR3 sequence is CASSSGGSDTEAFF. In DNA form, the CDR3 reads TGTGCCAGCAGCTCCGGGGGCTCAGACACTGAAGCTTTCTTT. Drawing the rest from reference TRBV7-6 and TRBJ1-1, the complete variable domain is GAGVSQSPRYKVTKRGQDVALRCDPISGHVSLYWYRQALGQGPEFLTYFNYEAQQDKSGLPNDRFSAERPEGSISTLTIQRTEQRDSAMYRCASSSGGSDTEAFFGQGTRLTVV.

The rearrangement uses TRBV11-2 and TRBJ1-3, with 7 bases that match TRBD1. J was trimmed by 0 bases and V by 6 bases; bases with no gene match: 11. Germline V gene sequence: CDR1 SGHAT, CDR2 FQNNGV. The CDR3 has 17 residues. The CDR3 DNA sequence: TGTGCCAGCAGGCAACTGTCCGGACAGGACTCTGGAAACACCATATATTTT. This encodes CASRQLSGQDSGNTIYF.

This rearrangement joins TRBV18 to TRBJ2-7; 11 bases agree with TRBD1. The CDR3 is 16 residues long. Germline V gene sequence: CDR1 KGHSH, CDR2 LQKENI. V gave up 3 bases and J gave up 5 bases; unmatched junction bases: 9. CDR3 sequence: CASSPSGTGGGHEQYF. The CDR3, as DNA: TGTGCCAGCTCACCTTCGGGGACAGGGGGTGGCCACGAGCAGTACTTC.

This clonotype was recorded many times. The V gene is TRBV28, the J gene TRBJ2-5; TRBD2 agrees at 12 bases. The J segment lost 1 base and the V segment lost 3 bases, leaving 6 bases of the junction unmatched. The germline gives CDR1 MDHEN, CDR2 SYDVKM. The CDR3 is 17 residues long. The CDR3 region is CASSFWGLAGSQETQYF. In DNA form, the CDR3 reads TGTGCCAGCAGTTTCTGGGGACTAGCGGGTTCCCAAGAGACCCAGTACTTC.

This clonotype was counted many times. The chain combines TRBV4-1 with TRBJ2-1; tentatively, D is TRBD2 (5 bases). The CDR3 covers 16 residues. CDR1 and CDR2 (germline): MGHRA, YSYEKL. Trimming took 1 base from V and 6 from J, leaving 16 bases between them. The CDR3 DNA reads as TGCGCCAGCAGCCAAGTCAGACTAACCCTCGGCAATGAGCAGTTCTTC. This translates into CASSQVRLTLGNEQFF.

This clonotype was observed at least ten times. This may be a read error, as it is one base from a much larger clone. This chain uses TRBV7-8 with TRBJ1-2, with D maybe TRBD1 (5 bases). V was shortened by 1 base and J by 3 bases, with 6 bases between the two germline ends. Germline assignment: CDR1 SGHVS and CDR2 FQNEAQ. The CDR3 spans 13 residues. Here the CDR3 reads CASSLVQDYGYTF. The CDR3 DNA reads TGTGCCAGCAGCTTAGTACAGGACTATGGCTACACCTTC.

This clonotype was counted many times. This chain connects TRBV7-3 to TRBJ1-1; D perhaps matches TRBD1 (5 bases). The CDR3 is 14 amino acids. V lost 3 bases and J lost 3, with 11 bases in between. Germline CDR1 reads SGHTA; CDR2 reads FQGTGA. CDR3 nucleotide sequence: TGTGCCAGCAGCTTTCAGGGAAGGGACACTGAAGCTTTCTTT. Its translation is CASSFQGRDTEAFF. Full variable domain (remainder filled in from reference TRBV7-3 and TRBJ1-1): GAGVSQTPSNKVTEKGKYVELRCDPISGHTALYWYRQSLGQGPEFLIYFQGTGAADDSGLPNDRFFAVRPEGSVSTLKIQRTERGDSAVYLCASSFQGRDTEAFFGQGTRLTVV.

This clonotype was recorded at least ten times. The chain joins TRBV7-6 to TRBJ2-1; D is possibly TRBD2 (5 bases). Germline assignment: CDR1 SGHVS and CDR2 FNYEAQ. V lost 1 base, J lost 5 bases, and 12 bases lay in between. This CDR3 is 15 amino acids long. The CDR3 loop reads CASSLGSRGDNEQFF. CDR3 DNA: TGTGCCAGCAGCTTAGGTTCCCGGGGTGACAATGAGCAGTTCTTC.

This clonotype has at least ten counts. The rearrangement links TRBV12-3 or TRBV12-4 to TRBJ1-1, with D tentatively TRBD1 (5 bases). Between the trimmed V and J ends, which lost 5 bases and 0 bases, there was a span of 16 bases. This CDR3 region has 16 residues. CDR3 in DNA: TGTGCCAGCAGTGTACAGGACCTAAGGATGAACACTGAAGCTTTCTTT. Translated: CASSVQDLRMNTEAFF.

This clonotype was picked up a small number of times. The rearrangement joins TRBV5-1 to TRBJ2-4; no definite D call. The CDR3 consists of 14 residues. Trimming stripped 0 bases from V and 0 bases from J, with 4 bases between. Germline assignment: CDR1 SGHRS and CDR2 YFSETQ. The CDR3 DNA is TGCGCCAGCAGCTTGGAAACAGCCAAAAACATTCAGTACTTC. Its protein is CASSLETAKNIQYF. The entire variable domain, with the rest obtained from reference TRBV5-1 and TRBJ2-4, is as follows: KAGVTQTPRYLIKTRGQQVTLSCSPISGHRSVSWYQQTPGQGLQFLFEYFSETQRNKGNFPGRFSGRQFSNSRSEMNVSTLELGDSALYLCASSLETAKNIQYFGAGTRLSVL.